Below are 11 T cell receptor beta chains sequenced from a single sample in a study of response to subunit inactivated influenza vaccine. TCRdb re-called the RT-PCR reads with MiXCR, one entry per CDR3 protein. The sample includes 450,000 to 700,000 distinct CDR3 sequences, 12% to 15% of them seen just once. The sample here was PBMCs from blood, taken 11 to 12 days after vaccination. These receptors all stem from a man aged 50 to 60 who received an inactivated influenza vaccine.

This clonotype was observed a few times. V usage is TRBV12-3 or TRBV12-4 and J usage is TRBJ2-5; 9 bases are a match to TRBD1. The V and J ends lost 5 bases and 0 bases, in that order; junction bases with no gene match: 4. CDR3 length equals 15 residues. DNA for the CDR3: TGTGCCAGCAGTACCGGACAGGGGAACCAAGAGACCCAGTACTTC. This encodes CASSTGQGNQETQYF.

This clonotype has at least ten counts. The CDR3 DNA reads TGTGCCAGCAGCTCAACCGGCGGGGGGACAGATACGCAGTATTTT. It specifies CASSSTGGGTDTQYF. V gene TRBV7-2 combines with J gene TRBJ2-3; 8 bases line up with TRBD2. V dropped 4 bases and J dropped 3; count of bases not matched to a gene: 6. Per germline, CDR1 SGHTA and CDR2 FQGNSA. CDR3 length equals 15 residues.

The chain links TRBV12-3 or TRBV12-4 to TRBJ1-1; a weak D match, TRBD1 (6 bases). The CDR3 spans 15 residues. Trimming shortened V by 4 bases and J by 0 bases, and 12 bases separated the two germline ends. The CDR3 bases are TGTGCCAGCAGTTCGGGGGGCCTTATGAACACTGAAGCTTTCTTT. The encoded protein is CASSSGGLMNTEAFF.

This clonotype was seen only a few times. The chain links TRBV12-3 or TRBV12-4 to TRBJ1-5, with TRBD1 as a possible D gene (5 bases). The CDR3 covers 15 residues. Trimming shortened V by 2 bases and J by 6 bases, and 14 bases separated the two germline ends. The DNA of the CDR3 is TGTGCCAGCAGTTTATCAGGGTCCCTTAGTCAGCCCCAGCATTTT. It encodes CASSLSGSLSQPQHF.

This clonotype was seen many times. This sequence joins TRBV6-5 and TRBJ1-1, with 10 bases identical to TRBD1. Trimming cost V 0 bases and J 7 bases; bases outside gene matches: 5. CDR1 is MNHEY and CDR2 is SVGAGI in the germline V gene. This CDR3 has 15 amino acids. CDR3: CASSYSRTGGVEAFF. The CDR3 coding sequence is TGTGCCAGCAGTTACTCGAGGACAGGGGGAGTTGAAGCTTTCTTT.

This chain joins TRBV20-1 and TRBJ2-1, with 16 bases identical to TRBD2. The length of the CDR3 is 15 residues. Germline loops: CDR1 DFQATT, CDR2 SNEGSKA (reference sequence). J was trimmed by 8 bases and V by 3 bases; bases with no gene match: 4. CDR3 loop: CSASKGLAGGHEQFF. The CDR3 DNA reads as TGCAGTGCTAGCAAGGGACTAGCGGGGGGGCATGAGCAGTTCTTC.

Notes on this clonotype: Sequence at one end of the junction differs from germline and may be a read error. The chain recombines TRBV7-6 with TRBJ2-2; TRBD2 might be the D (5 bases). This CDR3 spans 14 amino acids. In germline, CDR1 is SGHVS, CDR2 FNYEAQ. The CDR3 loop reads CASSLGLNTGELSF. CDR3 DNA: TGTGCCAGCAGCTTAGGGCTTAACACCGGGGAGCTGTCTTTT.

This clonotype was found many times. The chain recombines TRBV12-3 or TRBV12-4 with TRBJ2-3; D not resolved. This CDR3 contains 12 residues. V was pared by 6 bases and J by 2 bases, with 6 bases between. The CDR3 nucleotides are TGTGCCAGCAGCGGAAACACAGATACGCAGTATTTT. Protein: CASSGNTDTQYF.

This clonotype came up many times. The chain recombines TRBV12-3 or TRBV12-4 with TRBJ2-7; TRBD2 matches 8 bases. J was trimmed by 0 bases and V by 3 bases; bases with no gene match: 1. The CDR3 has 14 residues. This CDR3 reads CASSLSGSSYEQYF. CDR3 DNA sequence: TGTGCCAGCAGTTTGAGCGGGAGCTCCTACGAGCAGTACTTC.

This clonotype was detected a few times. This sequence joins TRBV20-1 and TRBJ1-3; D is unclear. V lost 0 bases, J lost 0 bases, and 9 bases lay in between. Germline V gene lookup returns CDR1 DFQATT and CDR2 SNEGSKA (reference sequence). There are 15 residues in the CDR3. This CDR3 is CSARDSAVSGNTIYF. CDR3 coding DNA: TGCAGTGCTAGAGATAGTGCAGTCTCTGGAAACACCATATATTTT.

In this sample, this clonotype turned up a few times. This sequence joins TRBV10-3 and TRBJ1-2; the D is unclear. Trimming took 3 bases from V and 4 from J, leaving 21 bases between them. Germline V lookup: CDR1 ENHRY, CDR2 SYGVKD. This CDR3 is built from 17 residues. The CDR3 sequence: CAISDKTKIETPYGYTF. The DNA for the CDR3 is TGTGCCATCAGTGATAAGACTAAGATAGAGACTCCCTATGGCTACACCTTC.